This T cell receptor beta chain originates from a study of blood T cells in healthy people across ages. General study results and limits: Diversity was estimated from one million T cells, and these estimates were considered underestimates.

Roughly 10 milliliters of peripheral blood were drawn from each donor into EDTA-treated tubes. V lost 7 bases and J lost 3; bases outside the gene matches: 4. The germline gives CDR1 DFQATT, CDR2 SNEGSKA (reference sequence). The CDR3 has 13 amino acids. This clonotype was seen only a few times. The antigen is unknown. Sample-barcoded 5' priming and a J-beta primer mix drove a second PCR of roughly 6 to 12 cycles. Researchers report that a template-switch adaptor with 12 random nucleotides tagged each cDNA molecule. CDR3-containing paired-end reads numbered at least 3 million in each sample. Using its own MiXCR run on the 5' RACE reads, TCRdb lists one record per CDR3 protein. In the table there are about 1.4 million distinct CDR3 sequences, around 59% of which are singletons.

Sequences were obtained from blood. The clonotype comes from a young man in good health. The chain couples TRBV20-1 to TRBJ2-3; 10 positions agree with TRBD2. The CDR3 spells CSVSAGGTDTQYF. The CDR3 nucleotides read TGCAGTGTATCAGCGGGAGGGACAGATACGCAGTATTTT.